The T cell receptor beta chain under discussion was sequenced for a study of T-cell memory formation after mild COVID-19. General study results and limits: Clones contracting over day 15 to 85 were CD4/CD8 balanced, with later expanders leaning CD4+. Pre-infection memory harbored some responding clones, suggesting cross-reactive memory joined.

This clonotype was seen a handful of times. Its antigen is unidentified. V was trimmed by 5 bases and J by 1 base, leaving 7 bases between them. Germline V gives CDR1 SQVTM, CDR2 ANQGSEA. This CDR3 region has 12 residues. TCRdb re-analysed the 5' RACE reads in MiXCR, keeping a single row per CDR3 protein. The data show approximately 500,000 distinct CDR3 sequences, about 23% seen once. Material for sequencing was PBMCs or a T cell subset sorted from them (not recorded which). This clonotype was obtained from an adult woman who had mild COVID-19 (a few samples of this study predate the infection). Cell type and time point are not known. The chain carries TRBV29-1 and TRBJ2-3; possible D gene TRBD1, 5 bases. The CDR3 spells CSVTGGTDTQYF. The CDR3 nucleotides are TGCAGCGTTACAGGTGGCACAGATACGCAGTATTTT.